Shown below are 20 T cell receptor beta chains from a single sample sequenced in a study of OX40 agonist ivuxolimab in advanced cancers. Generated by immunoSEQ multiplex PCR, the TCRdb table keeps only in-frame clones and is missing some. The sample holds 60,000 to 65,000 clones, 91% seen once. The material sequenced was CD4+ or CD8+ T cells sorted from blood, taken in a trial of the OX40 agonist ivuxolimab. All receptors derive from an adult with an advanced solid tumor such as melanoma, head and neck, liver or kidney cancer.

The V call is TRBV9, the J call TRBJ2-7, with TRBD2 identical over 8 bases. The V segment lost 0 bases and the J segment 2 bases; nucleotides outside the gene matches: 7. The CDR3 is made up of 16 amino acids. Germline assignment: CDR1 SGDLS and CDR2 YYNGEE. CDR3 sequence: CASSVGASGGTYEQYF. The DNA of the CDR3 is TGTGCCAGCAGCGTAGGCGCGAGCGGGGGAACCTACGAGCAGTACTTC.

The rearrangement joins TRBV6-6 to TRBJ2-7; possible D gene TRBD1, 6 bases. This CDR3 has 12 amino acids. Germline CDR1 and CDR2: MNHNY and SVGAGI (reference sequence). V lost 6 bases, J lost 5 bases, and 11 bases lay in between. In DNA form, the CDR3 reads TGTGCCAGCAGGACAGGCGTCAACGAGCAGTACTTC. Translated, it gives CASRTGVNEQYF.

CDR3 sequence (DNA): TGTGCCACCAGCAGGTCCGCCCTCAGACAGGAGCAGTACTTC. Residues: CATSRSALRQEQYF. The chain employs TRBV15 and TRBJ2-7; possibly TRBD1 for D (5 bases). This CDR3 has 14 residues. Germline CDR1 is LNHNV and CDR2 is YYDKDF (reference sequence). V was pared by 3 bases and J by 7 bases, with 16 bases between.

This clone was recorded once. The rearrangement links TRBV5-1 to TRBJ2-5; TRBD1 aligns across 9 bases. This CDR3 region has 15 residues. CDR1 is SGHRS and CDR2 is YFSETQ in the germline V gene. The trim removed 4 bases at V and 5 bases at J, leaving 9 bases unmatched. The CDR3 DNA follows: TGCGCCAGCAGCATAGGGACAGGGCGAGCGGAGACCCAGTACTTC. Protein product: CASSIGTGRAETQYF.

The CDR3 sequence: CARSLEVLRRSNSYEQYF. CDR3 sequence (DNA): TGTGCCAGAAGCTTGGAAGTTCTGAGGAGGTCGAACTCCTACGAGCAGTACTTC. The chain couples TRBV5-3 to TRBJ2-7, with D perhaps TRBD2 (5 bases). TRBV5-3 is an ORF for which the function is uncertain. Trimming took 0 bases from V and 0 from J, leaving 19 bases between them. The CDR3 spans 18 residues.

The chain joins TRBV6-5 to TRBJ1-5; unclear D gene. The germline gives CDR1 MNHEY, CDR2 SVGAGI. Trimming cost V 8 bases and J 1 base, with 12 bases left between them. CDR3 length: 14 amino acids. The CDR3 reads CASSDGGSNQPQHF. The CDR3 region has the DNA TGTGCCAGCTCAGACGGTGGGAGCAATCAGCCCCAGCATTTT.

CDR3: CASSVTASGSYGDTQYF. The DNA of the CDR3 is TGTGCCAGCAGCGTAACGGCTAGCGGGAGCTATGGAGATACGCAGTATTTT. The chain couples TRBV9 to TRBJ2-3, with TRBD2 identical over 10 bases. V lost 1 base to trimming and J lost 5 bases; unmatched junction nucleotides: 10. CDR3 length equals 17 residues. Germline lookup yields CDR1 SGDLS and CDR2 YYNGEE.

This rearrangement joins TRBV10-3 to TRBJ2-2; 8 positions match TRBD1. Germline assignment: CDR1 ENHRY and CDR2 SYGVKD. V lost 8 bases, J lost 1 base, and 6 bases stayed unmatched. CDR3 length: 15 amino acids. The CDR3 DNA sequence: TGTGCCATCTTCCGGGACAGGTGGAACACCGGGGAGCTGTTTTTT. Its protein is CAIFRDRWNTGELFF.

The V call is TRBV5-1, the J call TRBJ1-1; 8 nucleotides align to TRBD1. This CDR3 has 15 residues. The germline CDR1 and CDR2 sequences are SGHRS and YFSETQ. The J segment lost 4 bases and the V segment lost 6 bases, leaving 11 bases of the junction unmatched. In nucleotides, the CDR3 is TGCGCCAGCATGGTCGGCAGGGGGCTTGGCACTGAAGCTTTCTTT. Its translation: CASMVGRGLGTEAFF.

A single count supports this clone. This sequence joins TRBV14 and TRBJ2-3, with D possibly being TRBD2 (6 bases). From germline, CDR1 is SGHDN and CDR2 FVKESK. This CDR3 has 16 amino acids. Between the trimmed V and J ends, which lost 4 bases and 2 bases, there was a span of 16 bases. CDR3 sequence reads: CASSPGTSFYTDTQYF. The DNA for the CDR3 is TGTGCCAGCAGCCCGGGGACTTCCTTCTACACAGATACGCAGTATTTT. The full variable domain, with the rest looked up from reference TRBV14 and TRBJ2-3, is EAGVTQFPSHSVIEKGQTVTLRCDPISGHDNLYWYRRVMGKEIKFLLHFVKESKQDESGMPNNRFLAERTGGTYSTLKVQPAELEDSGVYFCASSPGTSFYTDTQYFGPGTRLTVL.

The V call is TRBV5-1, the J call TRBJ2-1; tentative D call: TRBD2 (6 bases). Germline V gene data show CDR1 as SGHRS and CDR2 as YFSETQ. V lost 4 bases and J 0 bases, leaving 14 bases between the germline ends. The CDR3 runs to 16 residues. CDR3 sequence: CASSPGGSSSYNEQFF. The DNA of the CDR3 is TGCGCCAGCAGCCCCGGAGGGAGTAGCTCCTACAATGAGCAGTTCTTC. The full variable domain, in which reference TRBV5-1 and TRBJ2-1 provide the parts outside the CDR3, is KAGVTQTPRYLIKTRGQQVTLSCSPISGHRSVSWYQQTPGQGLQFLFEYFSETQRNKGNFPGRFSGRQFSNSRSEMNVSTLELGDSALYLCASSPGGSSSYNEQFFGPGTRLTVL.

The genes are TRBV7-8 and TRBJ1-4, with 9 positions matching TRBD1. Germline V CDR1 and CDR2: SGHVS, FQNEAQ. After removal of 5 bases from V and 5 bases from J, the junction contained 6 bases not matched to a gene. The CDR3 contains 15 residues. As DNA, the CDR3 is TGTGCCAGCAGCGTCTCCGGGACAGGGAATGAAAAACTGTTTTTT. Its protein product is CASSVSGTGNEKLFF.

This sequence joins TRBV28 and TRBJ1-3; weak D call: TRBD1 (6 bases). V lost 6 bases and J 0 bases, leaving 18 bases between the germline ends. In germline, CDR1 is MDHEN, CDR2 SYDVKM. This CDR3 spans 17 amino acids. Here the CDR3 reads CASSPPPGAASGNTIYF. CDR3 DNA: TGTGCCAGCAGCCCTCCCCCAGGGGCTGCCTCTGGAAACACCATATATTTT. Full variable domain (missing parts from reference TRBV28 and TRBJ1-3): DVKVTQSSRYLVKRTGEKVFLECVQDMDHENMFWYRQDPGLGLRLIYFSYDVKMKEKGDIPEGYSVSREKKERFSLILESASTNQTSMYLCASSPPPGAASGNTIYFGEGSWLTVV.

The chain carries TRBV5-1 and TRBJ2-5; 7 bases agree with TRBD1. This CDR3 comprises 15 residues. Germline V CDR1 and CDR2: SGHRS, YFSETQ. Trimming at V came to 4 bases and at J to 2 bases, leaving 8 bases not matched to a gene. The CDR3, as DNA: TGCGCCAGCAGCATTCGACAGGGCCCTCAAGAGACCCAGTACTTC. It codes for CASSIRQGPQETQYF.

This clone was found once. The chain recombines TRBV19 with TRBJ2-2; tentative D call: TRBD1 (6 bases). The CDR3 consists of 14 residues. Germline V CDR1 and CDR2: LNHDA, SQIVND (reference sequence). Trimming stripped 10 bases from V and 1 base from J, with 13 bases between. The CDR3 coding sequence is TGTGCCACCCGTACAGGGCAGAACACCGGGGAGCTGTTTTTT. Protein: CATRTGQNTGELFF.

V and J are TRBV30 and TRBJ1-1; perhaps TRBD1 as D (5 bases). This CDR3 comprises 12 residues. Germline V gene sequence: CDR1 GTSNPN, CDR2 SVGIG (reference sequence). Between the trimmed V and J ends, which lost 8 bases and 7 bases, there was a span of 17 bases. CDR3 sequence reads: CAGGPGVGEAFF. Written as DNA, the CDR3 is TGTGCCGGAGGGCCGGGGGTAGGTGAAGCTTTCTTT. The full variable domain, with the rest looked up from reference TRBV30 and TRBJ1-1, is SQTIHQWPATLVQPVGSPLSLECTVEGTSNPNLYWYRQAAGRGLQLLFYSVGIGQISSEVPQNLSASRPQDRQFILSSKKLLLSDSGFYLCAGGPGVGEAFFGQGTRLTVV.

This clone was recorded a few times. The gene calls are TRBV5-4 and TRBJ1-1; 7 bases align to TRBD1. CDR1 and CDR2 (germline): SGHNT, YYREEE (reference sequence). V gave up 3 bases and J gave up 8 bases; unmatched junction bases: 10. The CDR3 spans 14 residues. The CDR3: CASSSLKDRREAFF. In DNA form, the CDR3 reads TGTGCCAGCAGCTCACTAAAGGACAGGCGGGAAGCTTTCTTT.

This chain joins TRBV29-1 and TRBJ1-1; 7 nucleotides agree with TRBD1. This CDR3 comprises 11 residues. Germline loops: CDR1 SQVTM, CDR2 ANQGSEA. V trimming: 7 bases; J trimming: 1 base; junction bases outside the gene matches: 0. The chain's CDR3 is CSGQGNTEAFF. Written as DNA, the CDR3 is TGCAGCGGACAGGGGAACACTGAAGCTTTCTTT.

This clone was counted only a few times. This chain connects TRBV6-1 to TRBJ2-1, with TRBD1 as a possible D gene (6 bases). CDR1 and CDR2 from the germline V gene are MNHNS and SASEGT. Trimming took off 4 bases at V and 5 bases at J, with 15 bases between the two ends. The CDR3 is made up of 15 amino acids. CDR3 sequence: CASSAQGFPNNEQFF. Here the CDR3 DNA reads TGTGCCAGCAGTGCGCAGGGGTTCCCTAACAATGAGCAGTTCTTC.

The V and J genes are TRBV7-9 and TRBJ2-1, with 10 bases identical to TRBD2. CDR3 length: 17 amino acids. The V gene's germline CDR1 is SEHNR and CDR2 FQNEAQ (reference sequence). V shed 5 bases, J shed 9 bases, and the junction held 16 bases outside the gene matches. CDR3 sequence: CASSEQGLATRRSEQFF. The CDR3 DNA reads as TGTGCCAGCAGCGAACAGGGACTAGCGACCCGAAGGAGTGAGCAGTTCTTC.